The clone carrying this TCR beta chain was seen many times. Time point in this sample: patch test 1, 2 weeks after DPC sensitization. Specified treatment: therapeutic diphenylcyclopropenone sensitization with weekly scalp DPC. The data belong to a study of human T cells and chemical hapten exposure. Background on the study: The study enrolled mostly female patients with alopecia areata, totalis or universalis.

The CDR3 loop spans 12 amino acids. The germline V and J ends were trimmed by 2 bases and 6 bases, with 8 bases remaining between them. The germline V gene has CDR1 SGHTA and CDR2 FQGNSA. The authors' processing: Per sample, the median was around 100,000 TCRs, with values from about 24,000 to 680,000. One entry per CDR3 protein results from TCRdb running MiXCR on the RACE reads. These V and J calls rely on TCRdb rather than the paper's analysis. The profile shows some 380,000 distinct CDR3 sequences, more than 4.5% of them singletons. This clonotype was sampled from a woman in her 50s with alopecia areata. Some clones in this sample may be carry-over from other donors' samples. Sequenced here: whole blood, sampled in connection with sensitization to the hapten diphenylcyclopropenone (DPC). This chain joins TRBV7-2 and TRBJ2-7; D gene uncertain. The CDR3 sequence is CASSLRGVEQYF. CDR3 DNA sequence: TGTGCCAGCAGCTTACGCGGAGTCGAGCAGTACTTC. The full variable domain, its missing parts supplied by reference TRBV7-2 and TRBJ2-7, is GAGVSQSPSNKVTEKGKDVELRCDPISGHTALYWYRQSLGQGLEFLIYFQGNSAPDKSGLPSDRFSAERTGGSVSTLTIQRTQQEDSAVYLCASSLRGVEQYFGPGTRLTVT.